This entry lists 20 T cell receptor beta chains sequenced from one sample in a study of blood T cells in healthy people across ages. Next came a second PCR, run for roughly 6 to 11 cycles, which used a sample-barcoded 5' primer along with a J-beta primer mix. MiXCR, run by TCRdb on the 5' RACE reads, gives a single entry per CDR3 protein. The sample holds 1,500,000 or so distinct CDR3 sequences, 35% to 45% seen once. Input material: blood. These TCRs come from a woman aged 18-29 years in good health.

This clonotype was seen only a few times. DNA for the CDR3: TGTGCCAGCAGTTACTCGGGACAGCAAAACATTCAGTACTTC. This codes for CASSYSGQQNIQYF. The chain combines TRBV6-2 or TRBV6-3 with TRBJ2-4, with 7 positions matching TRBD1. This CDR3 contains 14 residues. J lost 5 bases, V lost 0 bases, and 1 base had no gene match. CDR1 is MNHEY and CDR2 is SVGEGT in the germline V gene.

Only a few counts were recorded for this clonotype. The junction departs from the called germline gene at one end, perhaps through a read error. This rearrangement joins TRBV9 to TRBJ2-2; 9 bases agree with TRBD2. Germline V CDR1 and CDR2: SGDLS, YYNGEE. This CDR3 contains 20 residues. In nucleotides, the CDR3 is TGTGCCAACAGCGCGGGGGGGACAGCCCTAAATCCGGTGAACACCGGGGAGCTGTTTTTT. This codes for CANSAGGTALNPVNTGELFF. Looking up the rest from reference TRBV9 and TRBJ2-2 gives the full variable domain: DSGVTQTPKHLITATGQRVTLRCSPRSGDLSVYWYQQSLDQGLQFLIQYYNGEERAKGNILERFSAQQFPDLHSELNLSSLELGDSALYFCANSAGGTALNPVNTGELFFGEGSRLTVL.

The CDR3 here is CASSQQQGAEDTQYF. CDR3 in DNA: TGTGCCAGCAGCCAGCAACAGGGGGCAGAAGATACGCAGTATTTT. This sequence joins TRBV3-1 and TRBJ2-3; 9 bases are shared with TRBD1. With 3 bases clipped from V and 5 bases from J, the junction kept 6 bases outside the gene matches. Germline V gene lookup returns CDR1 LGHDT and CDR2 YNNKEL (reference sequence). This CDR3 region has 15 residues.

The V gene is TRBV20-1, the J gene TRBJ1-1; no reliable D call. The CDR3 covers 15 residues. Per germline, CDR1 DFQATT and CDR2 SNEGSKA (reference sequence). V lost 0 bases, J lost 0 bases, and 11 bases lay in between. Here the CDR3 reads CSARDRKALNTEAFF. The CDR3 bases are TGCAGTGCTAGAGATCGTAAGGCTTTGAACACTGAAGCTTTCTTT.

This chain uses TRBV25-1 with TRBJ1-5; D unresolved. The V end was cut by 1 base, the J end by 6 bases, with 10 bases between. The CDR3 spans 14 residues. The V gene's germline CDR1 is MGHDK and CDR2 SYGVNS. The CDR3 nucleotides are TGTGCCAGCAGTGAATCCCTAGCAAGTCAGCCCCAGCATTTT. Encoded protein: CASSESLASQPQHF.

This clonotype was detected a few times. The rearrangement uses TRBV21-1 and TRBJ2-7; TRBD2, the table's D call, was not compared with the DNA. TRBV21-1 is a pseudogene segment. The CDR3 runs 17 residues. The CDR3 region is CASSGPIFGNESYEQYF. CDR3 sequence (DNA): TGTGCCAGCAGCGGCCCTATTTTCGGCAACGAGTCCTACGAGCAGTACTTC.

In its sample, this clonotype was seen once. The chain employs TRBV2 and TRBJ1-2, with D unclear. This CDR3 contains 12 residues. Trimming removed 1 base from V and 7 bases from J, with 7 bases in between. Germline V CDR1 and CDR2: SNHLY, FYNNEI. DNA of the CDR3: TGTGCCAGCAGTGAAGTAAAGTCTGGCTACACCTTC. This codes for CASSEVKSGYTF. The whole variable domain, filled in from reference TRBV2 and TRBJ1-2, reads EPEVTQTPSHQVTQMGQEVILRCVPISNHLYFYWYRQILGQKVEFLVSFYNNEISEKSEIFDDQFSVERPDGSNFTLKIRSTKLEDSAMYFCASSEVKSGYTFGSGTRLTVV.

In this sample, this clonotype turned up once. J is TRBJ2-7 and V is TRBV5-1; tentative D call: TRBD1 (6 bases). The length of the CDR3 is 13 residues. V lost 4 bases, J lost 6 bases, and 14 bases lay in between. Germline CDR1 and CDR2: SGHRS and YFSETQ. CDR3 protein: CASSDGQWVEQYF. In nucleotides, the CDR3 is TGCGCCAGCAGCGACGGACAGTGGGTCGAGCAGTACTTC.

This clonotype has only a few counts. The DNA for the CDR3 is TGTGCCTGGATGGACAGGGTCATCTACGAGCAGTACTTC. As protein: CAWMDRVIYEQYF. The chain joins TRBV30 to TRBJ2-7; TRBD1 matches at 8 bases. Germline values: CDR1 GTSNPN, CDR2 SVGIG (reference sequence). Trimming removed 4 bases from V and 3 bases from J; junction bases left unmatched: 5. This CDR3 comprises 13 residues.

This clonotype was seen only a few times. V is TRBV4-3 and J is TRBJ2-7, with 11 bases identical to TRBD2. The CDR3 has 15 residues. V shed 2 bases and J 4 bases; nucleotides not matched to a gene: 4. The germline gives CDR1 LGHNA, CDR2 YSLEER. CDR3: CASSQIGLAGYEQYF. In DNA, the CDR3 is TGCGCCAGCAGCCAAATTGGACTAGCGGGTTACGAGCAGTACTTC.

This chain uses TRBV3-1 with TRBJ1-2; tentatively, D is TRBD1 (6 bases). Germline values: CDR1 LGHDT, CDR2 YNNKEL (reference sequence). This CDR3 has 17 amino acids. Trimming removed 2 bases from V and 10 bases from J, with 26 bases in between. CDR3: CASSQPWGSTSQGVYTF. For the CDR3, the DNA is TGTGCCAGCAGCCAACCCTGGGGTTCGACGTCACAGGGAGTCTACACCTTC.

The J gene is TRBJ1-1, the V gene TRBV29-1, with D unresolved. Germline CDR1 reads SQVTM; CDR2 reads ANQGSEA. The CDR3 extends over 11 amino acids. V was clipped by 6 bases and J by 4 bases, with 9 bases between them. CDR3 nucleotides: TGCAGCGTGGCGCGTCCCACTGAAGCTTTCTTT. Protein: CSVARPTEAFF.

Here the CDR3 reads CASSHGDRPTNQPQHF. CDR3 DNA sequence: TGTGCCAGCAGCCACGGGGACAGGCCAACAAATCAGCCCCAGCATTTT. This chain connects TRBV12-3 or TRBV12-4 to TRBJ1-5, with 8 bases lining up with TRBD1. V shed 6 bases, J shed 4 bases, and the junction held 11 bases outside the gene matches. The CDR3 covers 16 residues.

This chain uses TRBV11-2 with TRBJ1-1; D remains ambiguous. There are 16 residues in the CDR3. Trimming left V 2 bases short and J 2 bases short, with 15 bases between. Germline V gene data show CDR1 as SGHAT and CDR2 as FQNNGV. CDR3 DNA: TGTGCCAGCAGCTTAAAGGGTTTAAGGATAAACACTGAAGCTTTCTTT. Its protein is CASSLKGLRINTEAFF. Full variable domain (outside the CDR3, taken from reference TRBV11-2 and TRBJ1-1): EAGVAQSPRYKIIEKRQSVAFWCNPISGHATLYWYQQILGQGPKLLIQFQNNGVVDDSQLPKDRFSAERLKGVDSTLKIQPAKLEDSAVYLCASSLKGLRINTEAFFGQGTRLTVV.

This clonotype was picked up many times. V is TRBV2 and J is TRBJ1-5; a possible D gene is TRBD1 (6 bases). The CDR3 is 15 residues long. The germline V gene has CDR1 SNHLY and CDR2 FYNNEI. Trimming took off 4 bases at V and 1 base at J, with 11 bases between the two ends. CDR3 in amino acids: CASSGGGGSNQPQHF. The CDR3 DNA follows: TGTGCCAGCAGTGGCGGGGGCGGCAGCAATCAGCCCCAGCATTTT.

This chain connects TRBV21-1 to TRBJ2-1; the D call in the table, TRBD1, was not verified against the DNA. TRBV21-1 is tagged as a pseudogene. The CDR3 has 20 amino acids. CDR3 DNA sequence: TGTGCCTTACCGGGACGGACCAAAGTAGAGGAAAAAAGGAGTTACAATGAGCAGTTCTTC. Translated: CALPGRTKVEEKRSYNEQFF.

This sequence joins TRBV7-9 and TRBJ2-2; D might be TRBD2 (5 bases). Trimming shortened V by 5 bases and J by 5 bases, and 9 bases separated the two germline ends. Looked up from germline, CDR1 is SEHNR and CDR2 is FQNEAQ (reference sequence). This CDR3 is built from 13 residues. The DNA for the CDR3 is TGTGCCAGCAGCGGCGGGTGGACCGGGGAGCTGTTTTTT. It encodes CASSGGWTGELFF. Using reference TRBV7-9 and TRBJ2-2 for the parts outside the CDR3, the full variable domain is DTGVSQNPRHKITKRGQNVTFRCDPISEHNRLYWYRQTLGQGPEFLTYFQNEAQLEKSRLLSDRFSAERPKGSFSTLEIQRTEQGDSAMYLCASSGGWTGELFFGEGSRLTVL.

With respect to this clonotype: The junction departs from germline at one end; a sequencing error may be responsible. CDR3 region: CVSSLSPGEAFF. The CDR3 coding sequence is TGTGTCAGCAGCTTGTCCCCGGGTGAAGCTTTCTTT. The chain is built from TRBV5-4 and TRBJ1-1; no firm D call. The germline CDR1 and CDR2 sequences are SGHNT and YYREEE (reference sequence). The CDR3 runs to 12 residues. The full variable domain, in which reference TRBV5-4 and TRBJ1-1 provide the parts outside the CDR3, is ETGVTQSPTHLIKTRGQQVTLRCSSQSGHNTVSWYQQALGQGPQFIFQYYREEENGRGNFPPRFSGLQFPNYSSELNVNALELDDSALYLCVSSLSPGEAFFGQGTRLTVV.

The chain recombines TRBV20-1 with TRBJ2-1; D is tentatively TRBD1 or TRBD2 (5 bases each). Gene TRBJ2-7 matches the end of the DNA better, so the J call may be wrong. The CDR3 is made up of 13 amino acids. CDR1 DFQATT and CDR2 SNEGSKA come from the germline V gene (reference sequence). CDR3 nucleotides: TGCAGTGCTAGCCCGACAGACTACAATGAGCAGTACTTC. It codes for CSASPTDYNEQYF.

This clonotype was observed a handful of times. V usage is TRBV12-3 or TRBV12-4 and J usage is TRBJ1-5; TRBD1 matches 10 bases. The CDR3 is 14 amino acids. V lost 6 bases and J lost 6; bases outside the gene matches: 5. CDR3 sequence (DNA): TGTGCCAGCAGACCAGACAGGGGGCTTCAGCCCCAGCATTTT. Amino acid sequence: CASRPDRGLQPQHF.